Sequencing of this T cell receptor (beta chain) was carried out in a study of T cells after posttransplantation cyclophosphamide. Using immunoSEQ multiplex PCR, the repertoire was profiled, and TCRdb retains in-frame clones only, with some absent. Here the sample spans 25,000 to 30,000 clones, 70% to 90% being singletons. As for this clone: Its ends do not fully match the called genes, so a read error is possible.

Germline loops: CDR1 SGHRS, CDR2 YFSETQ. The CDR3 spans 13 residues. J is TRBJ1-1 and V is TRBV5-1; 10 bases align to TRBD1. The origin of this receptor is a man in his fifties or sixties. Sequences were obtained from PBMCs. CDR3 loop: CASRLDRGTEAFF. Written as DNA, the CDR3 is TGCGCCAGCAGGTTGGACAGGGGGACTGAAGCTTTCTTT.